This TCR beta chain appears in the sequencing data of a study of PD-1 blockade in classical Hodgkin lymphoma. Study observations and caveats: Complete responders started with a diversity level that resembled newly diagnosed patients at baseline. Baseline TCR diversity was reportedly lower in newly diagnosed patients than healthy donors. Those patients who began receiving nivolumab less than 1 year after ASCT had lower diversity, and they were excluded. There was a significant rise in CD4+ TCR diversity by C4D1, with no such rise for CD8+.

Measured with immunoSEQ multiplex PCR; TCRdb has only the in-frame clones, and not every one. The data show about 46,000 clones, approximately 70% seen once. Every patient experienced relapse after autologous stem cell transplantation, and brentuximab vedotin exposure varied. A note on this clone: The antigen is undetermined.

The sequence came from a human donor with classical Hodgkin lymphoma. The sequences come from peripheral blood mononuclear cells (PBMCs), collected at baseline.

CDR3 loop: CASSLGSGRYEQYF. The CDR3 DNA reads TGTGCCAGCAGCTTAGGTTCGGGACGCTACGAGCAGTACTTC. J is TRBJ2-7 and V is TRBV7-6; the D gene could be TRBD1 or TRBD2 (5 bases each). Germline-derived CDR1 and CDR2 are SGHVS and FNYEAQ. The CDR3 consists of 14 residues. V was pared by 1 base and J by 3 bases, with 10 bases between.